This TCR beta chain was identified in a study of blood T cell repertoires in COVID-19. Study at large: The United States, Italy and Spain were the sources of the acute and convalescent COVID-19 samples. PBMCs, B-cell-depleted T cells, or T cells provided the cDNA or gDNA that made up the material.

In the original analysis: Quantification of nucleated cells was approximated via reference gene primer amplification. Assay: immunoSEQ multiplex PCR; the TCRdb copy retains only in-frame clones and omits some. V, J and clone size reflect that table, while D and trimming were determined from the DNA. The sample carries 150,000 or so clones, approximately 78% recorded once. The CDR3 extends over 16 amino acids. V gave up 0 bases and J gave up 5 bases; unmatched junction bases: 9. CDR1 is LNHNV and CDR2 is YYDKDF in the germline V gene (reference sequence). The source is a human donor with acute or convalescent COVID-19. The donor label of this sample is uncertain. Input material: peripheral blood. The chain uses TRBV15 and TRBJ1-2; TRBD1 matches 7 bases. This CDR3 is CATSRDRGRGRYGYTF. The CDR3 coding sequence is TGTGCCACCAGCAGAGATCGGGGCAGGGGGAGATATGGCTACACCTTC.